A selection of T cell receptor beta chains follows, all from one sample in a study of T cell repertoires in cytomegalovirus infection. For these receptors, no antigen is known. Each CDR3 protein is one row after TCRdb ran MiXCR on the reads. This table holds around 900,000 distinct CDR3 sequences, roughly a third found once. The input for sequencing was cultured CD8+ T cells from PBMCs, taken from culture after CMV antigen stimulation. All receptors derive from a human donor in good health (CMV status not recorded). Some clones in this sample may be carry-over from other donors' samples. Both conserved end residues are trimmed from each CDR3.

V gene: TRBV19; J gene: TRBJ1-5; CDR3 protein: ASSITAGTRLSAQH
V gene: TRBV7-2; J gene: TRBJ1-2; CDR3 protein: TSSSDRAAGLLNGYT
V gene: TRBV12-5; J gene: TRBJ2-3; CDR3 protein: ASGLGLAGGPGADTQY
V gene: TRBV29-1; J gene: TRBJ1-2; CDR3 protein: SVRDGYYGYT
V gene: TRBV12-3/TRBV12-4; J gene: TRBJ2-3; CDR3 protein: ASSLGHSIGGDTQY
V gene: TRBV29-1; J gene: TRBJ2-7; CDR3 protein: SVRSSYEQY
V gene: TRBV7-2; J gene: TRBJ1-1; CDR3 protein: ASSFLIDTEAF
V gene: TRBV5-1; J gene: TRBJ2-7; CDR3 protein: ASSSTDLFHEQY
V gene: TRBV4-1; J gene: TRBJ2-6; CDR3 protein: ANSSGGRSGANVLT
V gene: TRBV27; J gene: TRBJ2-6; CDR3 protein: ASSPIDSNVLT
V gene: TRBV6-5; J gene: TRBJ2-6; CDR3 protein: ASSYSKFRTRSGANVPT
V gene: TRBV11-1; J gene: TRBJ2-1; CDR3 protein: ASSLARGVLQGEQF
V gene: TRBV7-9; J gene: TRBJ1-4; CDR3 protein: ASSSTDRNEKLF
V gene: TRBV6-5; J gene: TRBJ2-3; CDR3 protein: ASSWGPTSTDTQY
V gene: TRBV27; J gene: TRBJ1-1; CDR3 protein: VSKVEPQAISTEAF
V gene: TRBV4-1; J gene: TRBJ1-6; CDR3 protein: ASSNRQEDNSPLH
V gene: TRBV20-1; J gene: TRBJ2-1; CDR3 protein: SATNEQF
V gene: TRBV20-1; J gene: TRBJ2-7; CDR3 protein: SAVTLAGGFYEQY
V gene: TRBV19; J gene: TRBJ1-2; CDR3 protein: ASSKLYTHLDGYT
V gene: TRBV4-1; J gene: TRBJ2-1; CDR3 protein: ASSQPDRDNEQF
V gene: TRBV13; J gene: TRBJ1-1; CDR3 protein: ASSAASLRGTANLEAF
V gene: TRBV19; J gene: TRBJ1-4; CDR3 protein: ASSNPQGRYGEKLF
V gene: TRBV12-3/TRBV12-4; J gene: TRBJ2-1; CDR3 protein: ASSPLGLAGVRL
V gene: TRBV2; J gene: TRBJ2-5; CDR3 protein: ASTPKTGASGGARETQY
V gene: TRBV5-4; J gene: TRBJ2-1; CDR3 protein: ASSSRGAVNEQF
V gene: TRBV4-1; J gene: TRBJ2-7; CDR3 protein: ASSPIGQGEGLRH
V gene: TRBV7-2; J gene: TRBJ1-2; CDR3 protein: ASSPTPTSGYGYT
V gene: TRBV7-2; J gene: TRBJ1-2; CDR3 protein: ASSRAYVDGNYGYT
V gene: TRBV7-6; J gene: TRBJ1-6; CDR3 protein: ASTHNNSPLH
V gene: TRBV7-6; J gene: TRBJ2-2; CDR3 protein: ASSLALRGLNTGELF
V gene: TRBV27; J gene: TRBJ2-3; CDR3 protein: ASGLPQNTDTQY
V gene: TRBV6-5; J gene: TRBJ1-1; CDR3 protein: ASSSSGVGAF
V gene: TRBV19; J gene: TRBJ2-7; CDR3 protein: ASSAGLTYEQY
V gene: TRBV12-3/TRBV12-4; J gene: TRBJ2-3; CDR3 protein: ASSFWSRESRIDTQY
V gene: TRBV7-9; J gene: TRBJ1-1; CDR3 protein: ASSLGSGDTEAF
V gene: TRBV7-6; J gene: TRBJ2-1; CDR3 protein: ASSLVTSGGALQF
V gene: TRBV14; J gene: TRBJ1-1; CDR3 protein: ASSQVVRVRRTEAF
V gene: TRBV27; J gene: TRBJ1-1; CDR3 protein: ASSSPPGLNTEAF
V gene: TRBV29-1; J gene: TRBJ2-1; CDR3 protein: SVEGLARDSYNEQF
V gene: TRBV27; J gene: TRBJ1-6; CDR3 protein: ASSGPGTTPLH
V gene: TRBV5-1; J gene: TRBJ2-2; CDR3 protein: ASSPQTGSNTGELF
V gene: TRBV10-3; J gene: TRBJ1-5; CDR3 protein: AISAREDQPQH
V gene: TRBV20-1; J gene: TRBJ1-2; CDR3 protein: SARPPGPNYGYT
V gene: TRBV12-3/TRBV12-4; J gene: TRBJ1-5; CDR3 protein: ASSRTGPQH
V gene: TRBV7-9; J gene: TRBJ2-4; CDR3 protein: ASSVAGVAKNIQY
V gene: TRBV14; J gene: TRBJ2-4; CDR3 protein: ASSQDRFGSGAKNILY
V gene: TRBV20-1; J gene: TRBJ2-7; CDR3 protein: SARGPSSGHEQY
V gene: TRBV4-3; J gene: TRBJ2-3; CDR3 protein: ASSQEQGQGTDTQY
V gene: TRBV7-6; J gene: TRBJ2-7; CDR3 protein: ASSLGMGGREQY
V gene: TRBV7-9; J gene: TRBJ2-1; CDR3 protein: ASKASVDNEQF
V gene: TRBV27; J gene: TRBJ1-2; CDR3 protein: ASAIRKGIYGYT
V gene: TRBV29-1; J gene: TRBJ2-1; CDR3 protein: SAVGLAGFYNEQF
V gene: TRBV6-1; J gene: TRBJ1-1; CDR3 protein: ASSLRSIALMNTEAF